This entry is about one T cell receptor (beta chain). The antigen is unknown. Vbeta (60) and Jbeta (13) primers were used in the PCR. Sequenced by immunoSEQ multiplex PCR; TCRdb stores in-frame clones only, minus some. The sample consists of approximately 150,000 clones, roughly 80% of them appearing once. Germline CDR1 is ENHRY and CDR2 is SYGVKD. The CDR3 contains 15 residues. Germline trimming cut 7 bases from V and 1 base from J; bases unmatched to any gene: 5. The record originates from a study of cytomegalovirus exposure and HLA in healthy donors. Study findings and constraints: A few chains linked to CMV were shown in vitro to be specific for CMV antigens. In an earlier analysis, productive rearrangement rates for most beta V segments clustered near 87% or 30%.

The chain couples TRBV10-3 to TRBJ2-3; TRBD2 agrees at 10 bases. The sequencing sample was made of PBMCs. The sequence was collected from a male donor in good health and CMV-seronegative. DNA of the CDR3: TGTGCCATCACCGGGCTAGCGGGGGGCACAGATACGCAGTATTTT. This gives the protein CAITGLAGGTDTQYF.